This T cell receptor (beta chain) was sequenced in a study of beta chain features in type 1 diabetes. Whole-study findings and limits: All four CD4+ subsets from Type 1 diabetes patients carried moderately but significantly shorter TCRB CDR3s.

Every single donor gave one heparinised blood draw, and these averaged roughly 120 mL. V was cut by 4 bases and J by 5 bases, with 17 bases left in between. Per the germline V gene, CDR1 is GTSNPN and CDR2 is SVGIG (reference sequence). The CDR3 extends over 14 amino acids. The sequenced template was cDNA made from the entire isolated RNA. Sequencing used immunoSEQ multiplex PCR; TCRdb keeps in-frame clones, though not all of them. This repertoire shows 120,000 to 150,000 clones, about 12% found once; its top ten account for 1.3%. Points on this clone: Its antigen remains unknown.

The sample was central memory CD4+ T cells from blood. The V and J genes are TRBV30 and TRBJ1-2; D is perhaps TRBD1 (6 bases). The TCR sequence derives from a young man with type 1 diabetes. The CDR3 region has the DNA TGTGCCTGGACCTTACAGGGCGGATGGTATGGCTACACCTTC. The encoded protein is CAWTLQGGWYGYTF.